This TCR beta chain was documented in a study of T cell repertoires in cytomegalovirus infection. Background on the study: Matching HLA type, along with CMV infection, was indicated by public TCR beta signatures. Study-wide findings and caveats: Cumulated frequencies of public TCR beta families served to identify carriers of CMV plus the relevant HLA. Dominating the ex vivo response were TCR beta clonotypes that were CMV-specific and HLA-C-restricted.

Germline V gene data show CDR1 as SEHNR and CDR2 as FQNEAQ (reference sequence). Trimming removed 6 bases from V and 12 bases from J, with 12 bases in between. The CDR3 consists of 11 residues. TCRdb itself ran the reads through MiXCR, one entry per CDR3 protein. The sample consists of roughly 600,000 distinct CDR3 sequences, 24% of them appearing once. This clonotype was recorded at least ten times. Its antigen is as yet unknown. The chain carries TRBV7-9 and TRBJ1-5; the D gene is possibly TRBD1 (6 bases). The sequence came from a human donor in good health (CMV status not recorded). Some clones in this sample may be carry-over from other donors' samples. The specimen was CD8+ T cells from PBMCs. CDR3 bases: TGTGCCAGCAGTTCCGGGACAAACCAGCATTTT. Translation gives CASSSGTNQHF.